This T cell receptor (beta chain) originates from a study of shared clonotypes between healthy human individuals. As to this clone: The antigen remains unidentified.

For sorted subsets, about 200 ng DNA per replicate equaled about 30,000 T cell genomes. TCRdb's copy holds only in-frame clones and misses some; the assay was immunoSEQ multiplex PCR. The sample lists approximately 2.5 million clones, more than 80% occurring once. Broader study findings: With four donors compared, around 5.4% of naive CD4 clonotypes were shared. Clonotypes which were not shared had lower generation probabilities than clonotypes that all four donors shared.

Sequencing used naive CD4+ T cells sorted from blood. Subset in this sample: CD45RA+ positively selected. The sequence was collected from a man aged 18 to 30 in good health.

The CDR3 loop is CASSLEGRGYNEKLFF. The CDR3 DNA is TGTGCCAGCAGCCTCGAGGGGAGGGGATATAATGAAAAACTGTTTTTT. This chain links TRBV11-2 with TRBJ1-4; weak D call: TRBD1 (5 bases). V lost 5 bases to trimming and J lost 4 bases, with 17 bases between them. The CDR3 contains 16 residues. Germline V lookup: CDR1 SGHAT, CDR2 FQNNGV. Complete variable domain (other parts from reference TRBV11-2 and TRBJ1-4): EAGVAQSPRYKIIEKRQSVAFWCNPISGHATLYWYQQILGQGPKLLIQFQNNGVVDDSQLPKDRFSAERLKGVDSTLKIQPAKLEDSAVYLCASSLEGRGYNEKLFFGSGTQLSVL.